Detailed here is one TCR beta chain. This sample stems from a study of radiation and T cells in renal cell carcinoma. Produced via immunoSEQ multiplex PCR; TCRdb's table is partial and in-frame only. The data show under 100,000 clones, with about 79% seen just once and approximately 7.8% held by the top ten. The time point denotes: blood 4 weeks post-SBRT, at nephrectomy. Documented treatment: 15 Gy SBRT to primary tumor, nephrectomy 4 weeks later. CDR1 SGHRS and CDR2 YFSETQ come from the germline V gene. The J segment lost 2 bases and the V segment lost 2 bases, leaving 19 bases of the junction unmatched. The CDR3 extends over 20 amino acids.

The receptor was isolated from a man in his sixties with renal cell carcinoma. The rearrangement uses TRBV5-1 and TRBJ1-2, with TRBD1 identical over 9 bases. This material consisted of blood, taken from a patient whose treatment included radiotherapy and nephrectomy. CDR3 DNA: TGCGCCAGCAGCTTATATCTCCGTTTGGCACAGGGGGCAGAGAACTATGGCTACACCTTC. Its translation is CASSLYLRLAQGAENYGYTF.